The 14 T cell receptor beta chains given below trace back to one sample, sequenced in a study of kidney transplant recipient with SARS-CoV-2 infection. In TCRdb, the reads were re-called with MiXCR into one record per CDR3 protein. The profile shows about 250,000 distinct CDR3 sequences, 25% to 35% of them singletons. The input for sequencing was a blood sample, taken at baseline and on roughly day 110 from a kidney transplant recipient. Receptor source: a male patient in his 30s who had COVID-19 and was a kidney transplant recipient. Some T cells here may be from the graft donor.

Details on this clonotype: A much larger clonotype is one base distant, so this may be a read error. The V call is TRBV2, the J call TRBJ1-5; D ambiguous. CDR3 size: 13 residues. Germline loops: CDR1 SNHLY, CDR2 FYNNEI. CDR3 loop: CAGSEGFNQPQHF. The CDR3 nucleotides read TGTGCCGGCAGTGAAGGGTTTAATCAGCCCCAGCATTTT.

About this clonotype: This sequence may be a read error, since a much larger clone differs from it by one base. The rearrangement joins TRBV12-3 or TRBV12-4 to TRBJ1-1; D unresolved. CDR3 length: 12 residues. V was pared by 2 bases and J by 7 bases, with 8 bases between. The CDR3 protein is CASSLTTGEAFF. In nucleotides, the CDR3 is TGTGCCAGCAGTTTAACGACGGGTGAAGCTTTCTTT.

About this clonotype: A read error may explain this, as a much larger clone is one base away. Given the absence of the conserved phenylalanine or tryptophan at the CDR3 end, a read error is likely. The chain uses TRBV7-2 and TRBJ2-3, with D perhaps TRBD1 or TRBD2 (5 bases each). Germline CDR1 and CDR2: SGHTA and FQGNSA. Between the trimmed V and J ends, which lost 5 bases and 3 bases, there was a span of 12 bases. The CDR3 totals 14 residues. Here the CDR3 DNA reads TGTGCCAGCAGCAGCAGAGGGGCGACAGATACGCAGTATCTT. This encodes CASSSRGATDTQYL.

Remarks on this clonotype: Just one base apart from a much larger clone, this may be a read error. V is TRBV19 and J is TRBJ1-5; 7 nucleotides align to TRBD1. The germline V gene has CDR1 LNHDA and CDR2 SQIVND (reference sequence). The CDR3 length is 15 residues. CDR3 sequence (DNA): TGTGCCAATAGTAATACAGGGGTGGGCAATCAGCCCCAGCATTTT. It is translated as CANSNTGVGNQPQHF.

About this clonotype: Just one base apart from a much larger clone, this may be a read error. V and J are TRBV7-2 and TRBJ2-2; 7 positions agree with TRBD2. The germline gives CDR1 SGHTA, CDR2 FQGNSA. This CDR3 is built from 16 residues. Trimming removed 7 bases from V and 4 bases from J; junction bases left unmatched: 12. CDR3 coding DNA: TGTGCCAGCACCCTCTCGAGGCCGGGGGGCACCGGGGAGCTGTTTTTT. It translates to CASTLSRPGGTGELFF. The full variable domain, with the rest looked up from reference TRBV7-2 and TRBJ2-2, is GAGVSQSPSNKVTEKGKDVELRCDPISGHTALYWYRQSLGQGLEFLIYFQGNSAPDKSGLPSDRFSAERTGGSVSTLTIQRTQQEDSAVYLCASTLSRPGGTGELFFGEGSRLTVL.

Details on this clonotype: A much larger clone differs from this one at a single base, so this may be a read error. V and J are TRBV3-1 and TRBJ2-5, with 9 bases identical to TRBD2. The V and J ends lost 3 bases and 7 bases, in that order; junction bases with no gene match: 9. CDR1 and CDR2 (germline): LGHDT, YNNKEL (reference sequence). There are 15 residues in the CDR3. The CDR3 loop is CASSHNSGSGGTQYF. DNA for the CDR3: TGTGCCAGCAGCCACAATAGCGGGAGTGGAGGGACCCAGTACTTC.

Note on this clonotype: A much larger clone differs by one base, so this may be a read error. The gene calls are TRBV5-8 and TRBJ1-1, with 7 bases identical to TRBD1. This CDR3 is built from 14 residues. Germline lookup yields CDR1 SGHTS and CDR2 YDEGEE. The CDR3 region has the DNA TGTGCCAGCAGCATAGACAGGGTGAACACTAAAGCTTTCTTT. The encoded protein is CASSIDRVNTKAFF.

Ten or more counts support this clonotype. The V gene is TRBV19, the J gene TRBJ2-1; D is uncertain. The CDR3 runs to 12 residues. Germline V gene lookup returns CDR1 LNHDA and CDR2 SQIVND (reference sequence). The ends were cut back, 4 bases at V and 8 bases at J, with 9 bases in the middle. In DNA, the CDR3 is TGTGCCAGTAGTACGGCGGCGCATGAGCAGTTCTTC. This encodes CASSTAAHEQFF.

The chain is built from TRBV2 and TRBJ2-5; D not resolved. Trimming shortened V by 2 bases and J by 2 bases, and 3 bases separated the two germline ends. CDR1 and CDR2 (germline): SNHLY, FYNNEI. This CDR3 is 12 amino acids long. CDR3 in amino acids: CASSEQQETQYF. The CDR3 coding sequence is TGTGCCAGCAGTGAACAACAAGAGACCCAGTACTTC.

With respect to this clonotype: A read error is possible here, since a much larger clone lies one base away. V gene TRBV3-1 combines with J gene TRBJ1-2; possibly TRBD1 for D (6 bases). The V and J ends lost 4 bases and 6 bases respectively, with 18 bases between them. This CDR3 contains 15 residues. Looked up from germline, CDR1 is LGHDT and CDR2 is YNNKEL (reference sequence). For the CDR3, the DNA is TGTGCCAGCAGCCGAGGGGGGGCAGGGCGACATGGCTACACCTTC. Protein product: CASSRGGAGRHGYTF.

This clonotype was counted ten times or more. The chain combines TRBV4-1 with TRBJ2-6; the D gene could be TRBD1 or TRBD2 (5 bases each). The germline gives CDR1 MGHRA, CDR2 YSYEKL. This CDR3 is built from 18 residues. Trimming stripped 1 base from V and 0 bases from J, with 13 bases between. The DNA for the CDR3 is TGCGCCAGCAGCCAAGTGATACAGAGGGGCTCTGGGGCCAACGTCCTGACTTTC. Protein: CASSQVIQRGSGANVLTF.

As to this clonotype: This sequence may be a read error, since a much larger clone differs from it by one base. Because the CDR3 is missing its conserved closing phenylalanine or tryptophan, this is likely a read error. The V and J genes are TRBV7-2 and TRBJ2-1; TRBD2 agrees at 9 bases. The germline CDR1 and CDR2 sequences are SGHTA and FQGNSA. The CDR3 extends over 15 amino acids. V lost 5 bases and J lost 9; bases outside the gene matches: 11. The CDR3 loop is CASSQRAGGGREQFS. The CDR3 DNA follows: TGTGCCAGCAGCCAGAGGGCGGGAGGGGGGCGTGAGCAGTTCTCC.

This clonotype was seen a handful of times. V is TRBV25-1 and J is TRBJ1-2; D unresolved. Looked up from germline, CDR1 is MGHDK and CDR2 is SYGVNS. The germline V and J ends were trimmed by 5 bases and 4 bases, with 23 bases remaining between them. This CDR3 spans 17 amino acids. Here the CDR3 reads CASSWVKELGKTYGYTF. The CDR3 DNA is TGTGCCAGCAGTTGGGTCAAAGAACTGGGAAAGACCTATGGCTACACCTTC.

On this clonotype itself: One end of the junction is discordant with germline, which a read error may explain. The chain is built from TRBV11-3 and TRBJ1-1; no reliable D call. Germline V gene lookup returns CDR1 SGHNT and CDR2 YENEEA. There are 14 residues in the CDR3. The CDR3 loop reads CASSLDGMNTEALF. The DNA for the CDR3 is TGTGCCAGCAGCTTGGACGGCATGAACACTGAAGCTCTCTTC.